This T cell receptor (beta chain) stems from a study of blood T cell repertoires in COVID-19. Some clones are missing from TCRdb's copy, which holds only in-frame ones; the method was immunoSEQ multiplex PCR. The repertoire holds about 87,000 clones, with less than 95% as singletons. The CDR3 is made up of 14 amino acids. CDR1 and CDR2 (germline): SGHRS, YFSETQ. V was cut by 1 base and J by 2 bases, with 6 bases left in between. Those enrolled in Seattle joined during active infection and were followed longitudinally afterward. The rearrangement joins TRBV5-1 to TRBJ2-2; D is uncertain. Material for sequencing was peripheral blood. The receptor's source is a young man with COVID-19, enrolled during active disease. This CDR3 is CASSLSVNTGELFF. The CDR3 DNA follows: TGCGCCAGCAGCTTGTCGGTAAACACCGGGGAGCTGTTTTTT.